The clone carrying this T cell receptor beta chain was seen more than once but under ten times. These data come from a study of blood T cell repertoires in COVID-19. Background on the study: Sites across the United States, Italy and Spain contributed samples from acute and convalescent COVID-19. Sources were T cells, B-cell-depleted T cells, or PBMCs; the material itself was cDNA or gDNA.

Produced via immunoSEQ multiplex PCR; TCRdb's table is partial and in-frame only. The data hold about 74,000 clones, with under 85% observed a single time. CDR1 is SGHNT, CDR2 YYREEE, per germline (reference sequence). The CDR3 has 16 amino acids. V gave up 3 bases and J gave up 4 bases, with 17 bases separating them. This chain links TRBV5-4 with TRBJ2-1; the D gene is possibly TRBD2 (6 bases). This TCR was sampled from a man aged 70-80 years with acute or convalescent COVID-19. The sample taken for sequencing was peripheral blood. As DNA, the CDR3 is TGTGCCAGCAGCTGGGGGGTGGAGAAGGGGTACAATGAGCAGTTCTTC. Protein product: CASSWGVEKGYNEQFF.